Described below is a single T cell receptor (beta chain) sequence and its context. Its antigen is unknown. Qualities for individual bases were not recorded, and no much larger clone is one base off. This entry comes from a study of technical replicates of blood from four donors (dated by TCRdb to about 2017). CDR1 and CDR2 are read off the germline V gene as SGHRS and YFSETQ. Germline trimming amounts to 2 bases on V and 1 base on J, with 4 as the count of junction bases outside the gene matches. The cysteine opens and the phenylalanine closes a CDR3 of 16 amino acids. Only the CDR3 portion is preserved as DNA: 48 bases, with reading frame beginning at the first base. Library prep was done by the immunoSEQ multiplex PCR assay. The clones in this table, taken by TCRdb from immuneACCESS, are in-frame only. Not every clone is retained; where verified, under half of the shortfall comes from an unresolved V gene, and the cause of the rest is unknown. For this sample there are about 81,000 clones; 81% appear just once. 3% to 5% of the sample goes to the ten largest clones.

The material sequenced was PBMCs. This sequence was found in a human donor in good health. Some clones in this sample may be carry-over from other donors' samples. The chain employs TRBV5-1 and TRBJ2-1; 9 bases in the junction line up with TRBD2. The CDR3: CASSFRTSASYNEQFF. The sequence in DNA is TGCGCCAGCAGCTTCAGGACTAGCGCTTCCTACAATGAGCAGTTCTTC.